This TCR beta chain originates from a study of cytomegalovirus exposure and HLA in healthy donors. General study points: Confirmation in vitro established that three CMV-associated chains were specific for CMV antigens. Per published reports, the classifier diagnosed cytomegalovirus status with high specificity and sensitivity. Associated with cytomegalovirus, according to the listing, were 150 to 200 TCR beta chains.

Germline lookup yields CDR1 MDHEN and CDR2 SYDVKM. CDR3 length equals 14 residues. V lost 8 bases to trimming and J lost 5 bases, with 15 bases between them. Comments on this clone: The antigen is unknown.

Sequencing was performed with immunoSEQ multiplex PCR; in TCRdb, only in-frame clones are kept and a portion is missing. The repertoire holds 200,000 or so clones, with around four fifths as singletons. This receptor was obtained from a young man in good health and CMV-seropositive. V and J are TRBV28 and TRBJ1-4, with D hard to call. Sequenced material: PBMCs. The CDR3 DNA sequence: TGTGCCAGCGTCCGGGGAGGAAAAAATGAAAAACTGTTTTTT. This codes for CASVRGGKNEKLFF.